A single sample gave rise to the 30 T cell receptor beta chains below, sequenced in a study of T cells in Graves' hyperthyroidism and ophthalmopathy. RNA transcripts gave rise to amplified TCR beta CDR3 regions. The HTBI primer set served for first-round RT-PCR of the TCR CDR3. TCRdb fed the multiplex PCR reads into MiXCR, producing one record per CDR3 protein. The sample holds around 400,000 distinct CDR3 sequences, 20% to 25% seen once. Sample: blood. The source is a man in his fifties with Graves' hyperthyroidism.

Note on this clonotype: One base away lies a much larger clone, so this may be a sequencing read error. The chain has TRBV28 and TRBJ1-1, with 7 bases lining up with TRBD1. The CDR3 extends over 16 amino acids. With 6 bases clipped from V and 5 bases from J, the junction kept 15 bases outside the gene matches. The germline CDR1 and CDR2 sequences are MDHEN and SYDVKM. CDR3 coding DNA: TGTGCCAGCAGGGTTTACCAGGGGGACGGAGAGACTGAAGCTTTCTTT. This sequence encodes CASRVYQGDGETEAFF. Drawing the rest from reference TRBV28 and TRBJ1-1, the complete variable domain is DVKVTQSSRYLVKRTGEKVFLECVQDMDHENMFWYRQDPGLGLRLIYFSYDVKMKEKGDIPEGYSVSREKKERFSLILESASTNQTSMYLCASRVYQGDGETEAFFGQGTRLTVV.

This chain uses TRBV19 with TRBJ2-7; TRBD1 agrees at 11 bases. The CDR3 sequence is 15 residues long. CDR1 and CDR2 (germline): LNHDA, SQIVND (reference sequence). The V gene end was trimmed by 5 bases and the J gene end by 6 bases; junction bases not matched to a gene: 9. The CDR3 DNA follows: TGTGCCAGTAGTGCCCGGACAGGGGGCGCGGCCGAGCAGTACTTC. This sequence encodes CASSARTGGAAEQYF.

At least ten counts were recorded for this clonotype. This chain links TRBV2 with TRBJ2-7, with a weak D call TRBD1 (6 bases). Per germline, CDR1 SNHLY and CDR2 FYNNEI. The CDR3 has 13 residues. The V end lost 5 bases, the J end lost 2 bases, and 10 bases lay between the germline ends. The CDR3 nucleotides are TGTGCCAGCAGTCGGGACACAGCCTACGAGCAGTACTTC. Protein sequence: CASSRDTAYEQYF.

This clonotype was counted only a few times. The chain joins TRBV12-3 or TRBV12-4 to TRBJ1-1; D remains unclear. The CDR3 sequence is 13 residues long. V was shortened by 6 bases and J by 6 bases, with 14 bases between the two germline ends. CDR3 DNA sequence: TGTGCCAGCAGCTCTGGGTTGAGCGCTGAAGCTTTCTTT. Amino acids: CASSSGLSAEAFF.

This clonotype was found a few times. The rearrangement links TRBV20-1 to TRBJ1-1; no definite D call. Per germline, CDR1 DFQATT and CDR2 SNEGSKA (reference sequence). Trimming removed 8 bases at V and 1 base at J, with 14 bases between. The CDR3 is 13 residues long. CDR3 nucleotides: TGCAGTCCCCAGCAGGAGAGGAACACTGAAGCTTTCTTT. Its translation: CSPQQERNTEAFF.

The table lists this clonotype with many counts. The chain employs TRBV6-1 and TRBJ1-1; D is unresolved. V was trimmed by 8 bases and J by 4 bases, leaving 11 bases between them. CDR1 and CDR2 from the germline V gene are MNHNS and SASEGT. This CDR3 contains 12 residues. As DNA, the CDR3 is TGTGCCAGCTCGAGGGAGGGCACTGAAGCTTTCTTT. It specifies CASSREGTEAFF.

Here the CDR3 DNA reads TGCAGCGTCCGAACCTCCGGGGCCAACGTCCTGACTTTC. Protein product: CSVRTSGANVLTF. The genes are TRBV29-1 and TRBJ2-6; D remains unclear. Trimming removed 6 bases from V and 4 bases from J, with 10 bases in between. Germline loops: CDR1 SQVTM, CDR2 ANQGSEA. The length of the CDR3 is 13 residues. Full variable domain (rest looked up from reference TRBV29-1 and TRBJ2-6): SAVISQKPSRDICQRGTSLTIQCQVDSQVTMMFWYRQQPGQSLTLIATANQGSEATYESGFVIDKFPISRPNLTFSTLTVSNMSPEDSSIYLCSVRTSGANVLTFGAGSRLTVL.

The chain joins TRBV19 to TRBJ2-5; D unclear. Trimming removed 7 bases at V and 5 bases at J, with 20 bases between. Germline loops: CDR1 LNHDA, CDR2 SQIVND (reference sequence). CDR3 length: 15 residues. The CDR3 reads CASTKGLNTRETQYF. The CDR3 DNA reads as TGTGCCAGTACCAAAGGGCTCAACACGCGGGAGACCCAGTACTTC.

The J gene is TRBJ1-2, the V gene TRBV3-1; 11 bases align to TRBD1. The CDR3 totals 17 residues. After removal of 4 bases from V and 2 bases from J, the junction contained 9 bases not matched to a gene. CDR1 and CDR2 (germline): LGHDT, YNNKEL (reference sequence). The chain's CDR3 is CASSLRTGGRPNYGYTF. The DNA of the CDR3 is TGTGCCAGCAGCCTCCGGACAGGGGGCAGACCAAACTATGGCTACACCTTC.

The chain recombines TRBV5-1 with TRBJ1-1; D might be TRBD1 (6 bases). Germline CDR1 SGHRS, CDR2 YFSETQ. CDR3 length: 15 residues. Trimming took off 4 bases at V and 4 bases at J, with 17 bases between the two ends. The CDR3: CASSQPRGLSTEAFF. As DNA, the CDR3 is TGCGCCAGCAGCCAACCCAGGGGACTGAGCACTGAAGCTTTCTTT.

This clonotype was counted at least ten times. The rearrangement links TRBV2 to TRBJ2-5, with D tentatively TRBD1 (5 bases). The CDR3 totals 14 residues. CDR1 is SNHLY, CDR2 FYNNEI, per germline. V lost 8 bases, J lost 5 bases, and 18 bases lay in between. The CDR3 nucleotides read TGTGCCAGCGCAGGAATGCTGGCAGGGGAGACCCAGTACTTC. It specifies CASAGMLAGETQYF.

The V and J genes are TRBV3-1 and TRBJ1-4; D uncertain. Germline CDR1 LGHDT, CDR2 YNNKEL (reference sequence). The CDR3 sequence is 13 residues long. The V and J ends lost 4 bases and 4 bases respectively, with 7 bases between them. The CDR3 DNA is TGTGCCAGCAGCCGGCAACGTAATGAAAAACTGTTTTTT. It translates to CASSRQRNEKLFF.

This chain joins TRBV11-3 and TRBJ2-2; no firm D call. The CDR3 consists of 13 residues. In germline, CDR1 is SGHNT, CDR2 YENEEA. Trimming removed 3 bases from V and 7 bases from J, with 9 bases in between. CDR3 bases: TGTGCCAGCAGCTTTACATCTGGCGGGGAGCTGTTTTTT. Protein sequence: CASSFTSGGELFF.

This clonotype was seen a handful of times. The V and J genes are TRBV7-9 and TRBJ2-4, with TRBD2 matching 8 bases. The V and J ends lost 3 bases and 6 bases, in that order; junction bases with no gene match: 7. Germline CDR1 reads SEHNR; CDR2 reads FQNEAQ (reference sequence). The CDR3 loop spans 15 amino acids. CDR3 DNA: TGTGCCAGCAGCTTCAGCGGGAGCTCCACAAACATTCAGTACTTC. Translated, it gives CASSFSGSSTNIQYF.

This clonotype was recorded a few times. The chain carries TRBV6-2 or TRBV6-3 and TRBJ1-1; D is unclear. CDR3 size: 15 residues. Trimming took 3 bases from V and 6 from J, leaving 17 bases between them. CDR1 MNHEY and CDR2 SVGEGT come from the germline V gene. This CDR3 is CASSYALAAWPEAFF. CDR3 DNA: TGTGCCAGCAGTTATGCGTTAGCAGCTTGGCCTGAAGCTTTCTTT.

This clonotype was seen only a few times. The V call is TRBV27, the J call TRBJ1-2; the D is unclear. Germline values: CDR1 MNHEY, CDR2 SMNVEV (reference sequence). V was pared by 6 bases and J by 4 bases, with 12 bases between. The CDR3 is 13 residues long. CDR3 loop: CASSHTSLYGYTF. CDR3 sequence (DNA): TGTGCCAGCAGCCACACATCCCTCTATGGCTACACCTTC.

This chain uses TRBV7-4 with TRBJ2-1; D gene ambiguous. Germline CDR1 SGHVT, CDR2 SQSDAQ. The CDR3 loop spans 15 amino acids. The V and J ends lost 5 bases and 4 bases respectively, with 15 bases between them. CDR3 DNA sequence: TGTGCCAGCAGCCCCCTGGATGGCGTTTACAATGAGCAGTTCTTC. Translated, it gives CASSPLDGVYNEQFF. The full variable domain, its missing parts supplied by reference TRBV7-4 and TRBJ2-1, is GAGVSQSPRYKVAKRGRDVALRCDSISGHVTLYWYRQTLGQGSEVLTYSQSDAQRDKSGRPSGRFSAERPERSVSTLKIQRTEQGDSAVYLCASSPLDGVYNEQFFGPGTRLTVL.

The rearrangement joins TRBV9 to TRBJ2-3, with 10 nucleotides matching TRBD2. The J segment lost 0 bases and the V segment lost 6 bases, leaving 22 bases of the junction unmatched. Germline CDR1 reads SGDLS; CDR2 reads YYNGEE. The CDR3 loop spans 21 amino acids. CDR3 in amino acids: CASTLRGLAGEEGSSTDTQYF. The CDR3 nucleotides are TGTGCCAGCACCCTACGGGGGCTAGCGGGAGAGGAGGGGTCTAGCACAGATACGCAGTATTTT.

V usage is TRBV6-1 and J usage is TRBJ1-4; D might be TRBD1 (5 bases). The CDR3 loop spans 14 amino acids. Germline V gene sequence: CDR1 MNHNS, CDR2 SASEGT. Trimming shortened V by 6 bases and J by 5 bases, and 13 bases separated the two germline ends. The CDR3 coding sequence is TGTGCCAGCAGACCGGGGCCTAGCAATGAAAAACTGTTTTTT. Protein product: CASRPGPSNEKLFF.

This clonotype was detected a few times. The rearrangement joins TRBV15 to TRBJ2-5; D gene uncertain. CDR3 length: 12 residues. Trimming removed 2 bases from V and 6 bases from J, with 7 bases in between. In germline, CDR1 is LNHNV, CDR2 YYDKDF (reference sequence). This chain's CDR3 is CATSRLRQTQYF. CDR3 bases: TGTGCCACCAGCAGACTGAGACAGACCCAGTACTTC.

This sequence joins TRBV3-1 and TRBJ2-7, with 8 bases fitting TRBD2. Per germline, CDR1 LGHDT and CDR2 YNNKEL (reference sequence). V lost 1 base to trimming and J lost 6 bases; unmatched junction nucleotides: 5. The CDR3 totals 14 residues. CDR3 nucleotides: TGTGCCAGCAGCCAAGTAGCGGGAACAGGCGAGCAGTACTTC. Translation: CASSQVAGTGEQYF.

The V gene is TRBV10-1, the J gene TRBJ2-5; 8 positions match TRBD1. Trimming removed 5 bases from V and 4 bases from J; junction bases left unmatched: 9. The CDR3 is made up of 15 amino acids. Germline V gene data show CDR1 as WNHNN and CDR2 as SYGVQD (reference sequence). CDR3 DNA: TGCGCCAGCAGTTCCGCTGGGACAGGACCAGAGACCCAGTACTTC. Its protein is CASSSAGTGPETQYF.

The gene calls are TRBV9 and TRBJ2-5; a possible D gene is TRBD2 (6 bases). The V and J ends lost 0 bases and 4 bases respectively, with 10 bases between them. Germline-derived CDR1 and CDR2 are SGDLS and YYNGEE. This CDR3 spans 14 amino acids. CDR3 protein: CASSVEPGVETQYF. The CDR3 DNA is TGTGCCAGCAGCGTAGAGCCGGGAGTAGAGACCCAGTACTTC.

This clonotype was observed a few times. The gene calls are TRBV5-1 and TRBJ2-1; D uncertain. Deletions cut 1 base from V and 0 bases from J, with 8 bases between. This CDR3 region has 15 residues. Germline loops: CDR1 SGHRS, CDR2 YFSETQ. DNA of the CDR3: TGCGCCAGCAGCTTGATATCCTACTCCTACAATGAGCAGTTCTTC. Translation: CASSLISYSYNEQFF.

The rearrangement joins TRBV14 to TRBJ2-1, with 10 bases aligning to TRBD1. The V gene end was trimmed by 0 bases and the J gene end by 8 bases; junction bases not matched to a gene: 7. This CDR3 contains 16 residues. Looked up from germline, CDR1 is SGHDN and CDR2 is FVKESK. The CDR3 sequence: CASSQDKGQGPHEQFF. The CDR3 coding sequence is TGTGCCAGCAGCCAAGACAAGGGACAGGGGCCGCATGAGCAGTTCTTC.

This clonotype was seen more than once but under ten times. This chain joins TRBV12-3 or TRBV12-4 and TRBJ1-1; possibly TRBD1 for D (6 bases). CDR3 size: 13 residues. V was shortened by 7 bases and J by 6 bases, with 15 bases between the two germline ends. The CDR3 bases are TGTGCCAGCAATTTTGCAGGGGTGGCTGAAGCTTTCTTT. Protein product: CASNFAGVAEAFF.

The sample holds a few counts of this clonotype. The CDR3: CASSRQGVGNQPQHF. The CDR3 nucleotides read TGTGCCAGTAGTAGACAGGGGGTCGGCAATCAGCCCCAGCATTTT. V usage is TRBV19 and J usage is TRBJ1-5, with 9 bases aligning to TRBD1. The CDR3 covers 15 residues. V dropped 4 bases and J dropped 2; count of bases not matched to a gene: 3. The germline V gene has CDR1 LNHDA and CDR2 SQIVND (reference sequence).

This clonotype was picked up a small number of times. This chain uses TRBV5-1 with TRBJ2-1; TRBD2 might be the D (5 bases). The CDR3 covers 12 residues. The germline V and J ends were trimmed by 4 bases and 9 bases, with 11 bases remaining between them. CDR1 and CDR2 from the germline V gene are SGHRS and YFSETQ. The CDR3 here is CASSVLEGEQFF. The CDR3 bases are TGCGCCAGCAGCGTACTCGAGGGTGAGCAGTTCTTC.

The CDR3 DNA reads TGTGCCAGCAGCTTGACAGGAGGAATGAACACTGAAGCTTTCTTT. Its translation: CASSLTGGMNTEAFF. J is TRBJ1-1 and V is TRBV11-3; perhaps TRBD1 as D (6 bases). Trimming took off 3 bases at V and 0 bases at J, with 11 bases between the two ends. The CDR3 consists of 15 residues. CDR1 is SGHNT, CDR2 YENEEA, per germline.

The gene calls are TRBV28 and TRBJ2-1, with a tentative D call TRBD1 (6 bases). Trimming removed 4 bases at V and 2 bases at J, with 15 bases between. Germline V CDR1 and CDR2: MDHEN, SYDVKM. This CDR3 has 16 residues. CDR3 amino acids: CASSSLEGVAYNEQFF. The CDR3 coding sequence is TGTGCCAGCAGTTCCCTCGAGGGGGTGGCCTACAATGAGCAGTTCTTC.